This is a list of T cell receptor beta chains from one sample in a study of T cell clones after liver transplantation. The table came from immunoSEQ multiplex PCR; TCRdb's copy has only in-frame clones and leaves some out. The profile shows roughly 100,000 clones, around 84% of them singletons. This sample comprised CD4+ T cells from blood, obtained 45 to 50 months after liver transplant. These receptors originate from a human patient who received a liver transplant. The graft donor may have given rise to some T cells. Each CDR3 is given with its conserved first and last residue. D genes are given only for firm matches. Size is omitted from some rows. Given values are once, few, many or a class for expanded clones.

.,.,TRBV5-6,TRBJ1-2,TGTGCCAGCAGCTTGTACCTCACGGGCAGGGATCGTAGCTATGGCTACACCTTC,CASSLYLTGRDRSYGYTF
TRBD1,once,TRBV14,TRBJ1-1,TGTGCCAGCAGCCAAAACGACAGGGTGAACACTGAAGCTTTCTTT,CASSQNDRVNTEAFF
.,few,TRBV28,TRBJ1-5,TGTGCCACCCTAGGAGGAGGGTTTAATCAGCCCCAGCATTTT,CATLGGGFNQPQHF
.,.,TRBV7-2,TRBJ2-1,TGTGCCAGCAGCGCTCATCGGCTAGCGTTAAACAATGAGCAGTTCTTC,CASSAHRLALNNEQFF
.,.,TRBV27,TRBJ1-5,TGTGCCAGCACCCAGACAGGACGGTATAATCAGCCCCAGCATTTT,CASTQTGRYNQPQHF
.,few,TRBV13,TRBJ2-5,TGTGCCAGCAGCCCCCCGAGGAGATCACAAGAGACCCAGTACTTC,CASSPPRRSQETQYF
TRBD1,few,TRBV7-2,TRBJ2-1,TGTGCCAGCAGCCAGGGGGACACATTTTACAATGAGCAGTTCTTC,CASSQGDTFYNEQFF
TRBD1,.,TRBV5-1,TRBJ2-3,TGCGCCAGCAGTTACGGCGGACAGGGCGGAACAGATACGCAGTATTTT,CASSYGGQGGTDTQYF
TRBD1,.,TRBV18,TRBJ1-1,TGTGCCAGCTCACGAAGGGGGCAGCGAAGCACTGAAGCTTTCTTT,CASSRRGQRSTEAFF
.,.,TRBV15,TRBJ2-5,TGTGCCACCAGCAGAGATATAACCGAGGAGACCCAGTACTTC,CATSRDITEETQYF
.,.,TRBV11-2,TRBJ1-3,TGTGCCAGCAGCTTAGGATCGGGGGTGGTAAACACCATATATTTT,CASSLGSGVVNTIYF
TRBD2,.,TRBV13,TRBJ2-3,TGTGCCAGCAGCTCTCTAGCGGAGGGCCAAACAGATACGCAGTATTTT,CASSSLAEGQTDTQYF
.,once,TRBV18,TRBJ1-4,TGTGCCAGCTCACCACGGTCGGGTAATGAGGATGAAAAACTGTTTTTT,CASSPRSGNEDEKLFF
.,.,TRBV9,TRBJ2-5,TGTGCCAGCAGCCCCCGCAGGGAGCGAGAGACCCAGTACTTC,CASSPRRERETQYF
.,.,TRBV19,TRBJ1-2,TGTGCCAGTAGTAAGGAGTCTAACTATGGCTACACCTTC,CASSKESNYGYTF
.,.,TRBV15,TRBJ2-1,TGTGCCACCAGCAGAGAGACCCAGCGTGGGAATGAGCAGTTCTTC,CATSRETQRGNEQFF
TRBD1,.,TRBV28,TRBJ1-4,TGTGCCAGCAGTACACAGGGGGCTAATGAAAAACTGTTTTTT,CASSTQGANEKLFF
TRBD2,.,TRBV5-1,TRBJ2-1,TGCGCCAGCAGCTTACGACTAGCGAGTAATGAGCAGTTCTTC,CASSLRLASNEQFF
TRBD1,.,TRBV11-2,TRBJ2-1,TGTGCCAGCAGCTTATTATTAGGGGGCGCCGGCTACAATGAGCAGTTCTTC,CASSLLLGGAGYNEQFF
.,.,TRBV7-8,TRBJ2-3,TGTGCCAGCAGCTTAAGACAGGAAAGAGATACGCAGTATTTT,CASSLRQERDTQYF
TRBD1,.,TRBV6-5,TRBJ2-5,TGTGCCAGCAGTTACAGGGGGCGCTCGGTACAAGAGACCCAGTACTTC,CASSYRGRSVQETQYF
TRBD1,.,TRBV6-6,TRBJ1-4,TGTGCCAGCAGTTACGGGACAGCAACTAATGAAAAACTGTTTTTT,CASSYGTATNEKLFF
TRBD1,.,TRBV4-2,TRBJ1-1,TGTGCCAGCAGCCAGGGGGGGACAGGGGGCACTGAAGCTTTCTTT,CASSQGGTGGTEAFF
.,once,TRBV7-9,TRBJ2-1,TGTGCCAGCAGCTTAGTGGGGACAACTTACAATGAGCAGTTCTTC,CASSLVGTTYNEQFF
TRBD1,.,TRBV27,TRBJ1-2,TGTGCCAGCAGCCGCAGGGGGCGTAACTATGGCTACACCTTC,CASSRRGRNYGYTF